The next 16 T cell receptor beta chains were all read from a single sample in a study of T-cell memory formation after mild COVID-19. In TCRdb, the 5' RACE reads were re-called with MiXCR into one record per CDR3 protein. The table has fewer than 500,000 distinct CDR3 sequences, about 23% seen once. The specimen sequenced was PBMCs or a T cell subset sorted from them (not recorded which). The receptors here all came from an adult woman who had mild COVID-19 (a few samples of this study predate the infection). Cell type and time point are not known.

This clonotype turned up a few times. V and J are TRBV11-2 and TRBJ2-3; the match to TRBD2 covers 13 bases. CDR1 SGHAT and CDR2 FQNNGV come from the germline V gene. This CDR3 comprises 20 residues. The V and J ends lost 3 bases and 0 bases, in that order; junction bases with no gene match: 12. The CDR3, as DNA: TGTGCCAGCAGCTTCCCCGAAACTAGCGGGGGGGCCAGGAGCACAGATACGCAGTATTTT. Translating it yields CASSFPETSGGARSTDTQYF.

This clonotype was detected a few times. V usage is TRBV7-8 and J usage is TRBJ1-1; 9 bases map to TRBD1. J gave up 3 bases and V 2 bases, and 7 bases lay outside the gene matches. Germline V CDR1 and CDR2: SGHVS, FQNEAQ. There are 16 residues in the CDR3. The CDR3 region has the DNA TGTGCCAGCAGCTTACCGATGGGACAGGGTGACACTGAAGCTTTCTTT. This sequence encodes CASSLPMGQGDTEAFF.

The chain recombines TRBV29-1 with TRBJ2-3; weak D call: TRBD2 (6 bases). CDR1 is SQVTM and CDR2 is ANQGSEA in the germline V gene. Trimming shortened V by 2 bases and J by 2 bases, and 14 bases separated the two germline ends. The CDR3 contains 15 residues. CDR3 sequence reads: CSVELAGRYTDTQYF. CDR3 nucleotide sequence: TGCAGCGTTGAACTGGCGGGGCGATACACAGATACGCAGTATTTT.

This clonotype was seen repeatedly, ten times or more. The chain uses TRBV7-9 and TRBJ1-4; 7 bases line up with TRBD1. This CDR3 has 12 amino acids. Trimming at V came to 4 bases and at J to 15 bases, leaving 8 bases not matched to a gene. Germline V gives CDR1 SEHNR, CDR2 FQNEAQ (reference sequence). CDR3 region: CASSSATGSVFF. CDR3 coding DNA: TGTGCCAGCAGCTCAGCGACAGGGTCGGTGTTTTTT.

This chain connects TRBV7-2 to TRBJ1-2; D unclear. The length of the CDR3 is 14 residues. V lost 3 bases, J lost 4 bases, and 12 bases lay in between. Germline V gives CDR1 SGHTA, CDR2 FQGNSA. In DNA form, the CDR3 reads TGTGCCAGCAGCTTCGGAGGCGTGAGCTATGGCTACACCTTC. It encodes CASSFGGVSYGYTF.

Only a few counts were recorded for this clonotype. The V call is TRBV27, the J call TRBJ1-2; maybe TRBD1 (5 bases). Trimming removed 2 bases at V and 6 bases at J, with 10 bases between. Germline CDR1 reads MNHEY; CDR2 reads SMNVEV (reference sequence). The CDR3 length is 13 residues. The CDR3 loop reads CASSLRRGDGYTF. In DNA form, the CDR3 reads TGTGCCAGCAGTTTACGGAGGGGTGATGGCTACACCTTC.

This clonotype was observed a few times. This chain uses TRBV28 with TRBJ2-4; TRBD2 aligns across 11 bases. The junction had 11 bases not matched to a gene; V was cut back by 6 bases and J by 4 bases. The CDR3 totals 17 residues. Germline-derived CDR1 and CDR2 are MDHEN and SYDVKM. CDR3: CASSQSGLAGGKNIQYF. CDR3 coding DNA: TGTGCCAGCAGCCAATCGGGTCTAGCGGGAGGTAAAAACATTCAGTACTTC.

The chain recombines TRBV16 with TRBJ2-7; D is unresolved. Germline assignment: CDR1 KGHSY and CDR2 FQNENV. CDR3 length equals 13 residues. V was clipped by 0 bases and J by 5 bases, with 8 bases between them. The CDR3 nucleotides are TGTGCCAGCAGCCAATCGATTATCGACGAGCAGTACTTC. As protein: CASSQSIIDEQYF.

This clonotype has a handful of counts. This chain links TRBV18 with TRBJ2-2; perhaps TRBD2 as D (6 bases). The germline V gene has CDR1 KGHSH and CDR2 LQKENI. The germline V and J ends were trimmed by 1 base and 1 base, with 16 bases remaining between them. This CDR3 is built from 18 residues. CDR3 DNA sequence: TGTGCCAGCTCACCACTACCTCCGGGACTCATGAACACCGGGGAGCTGTTTTTT. Translated: CASSPLPPGLMNTGELFF.

The chain links TRBV15 to TRBJ2-2; D gene uncertain. The CDR3 spans 15 residues. The V end was cut by 4 bases, the J end by 1 base, with 10 bases between. Per germline, CDR1 LNHNV and CDR2 YYDKDF (reference sequence). For the CDR3, the DNA is TGTGCCACCAGCATAAACAGTTTGAACACCGGGGAGCTGTTTTTT. This sequence encodes CATSINSLNTGELFF.

This clonotype was observed a few times. The genes are TRBV9 and TRBJ2-1; tentatively, D is TRBD2 (6 bases). CDR3 length equals 16 residues. CDR1 SGDLS and CDR2 YYNGEE come from the germline V gene. With 4 bases removed from V and 5 bases from J, the gap between germline ends came to 19 bases. The chain's CDR3 is CASSPRVAGGNNEQFF. The CDR3 DNA reads TGTGCCAGCAGCCCCAGGGTGGCCGGGGGTAACAATGAGCAGTTCTTC. Full variable domain (missing parts from reference TRBV9 and TRBJ2-1): DSGVTQTPKHLITATGQRVTLRCSPRSGDLSVYWYQQSLDQGLQFLIQYYNGEERAKGNILERFSAQQFPDLHSELNLSSLELGDSALYFCASSPRVAGGNNEQFFGPGTRLTVL.

This clonotype has only a few counts. The V gene is TRBV20-1, the J gene TRBJ1-5; D possibly corresponds to TRBD1 (5 bases). CDR3 length equals 13 residues. From germline, CDR1 is DFQATT and CDR2 SNEGSKA (reference sequence). V was shortened by 7 bases and J by 1 base, with 11 bases between the two germline ends. CDR3 coding DNA: TGCAGTGGCCTGGGGGAGAGCAATCAGCCCCAGCATTTT. Protein product: CSGLGESNQPQHF.

This clonotype appeared a few times. J is TRBJ2-7 and V is TRBV4-1; 7 bases are a match to TRBD2. With V trimmed by 5 bases and J by 0 bases, 4 bases remained unmatched. The CDR3 is made up of 14 amino acids. Germline CDR1 reads MGHRA; CDR2 reads YSYEKL. In DNA form, the CDR3 reads TGCGCCAGCAGCACCTGGGGGGGCTCCTACGAGCAGTACTTC. Its protein is CASSTWGGSYEQYF.

This clonotype appeared a few times. This chain joins TRBV15 and TRBJ1-1; D is undetermined. Trimming shortened V by 4 bases and J by 4 bases, and 10 bases separated the two germline ends. The CDR3 has 13 residues. Germline V lookup: CDR1 LNHNV, CDR2 YYDKDF (reference sequence). CDR3 nucleotides: TGTGCCACCAGCACCCCGCGGGTCACTGAAGCTTTCTTT. Translated: CATSTPRVTEAFF.

This clonotype was observed a few times. DNA for the CDR3: TGTGCCAGCAGTGCCCGGCGGGGGGGCCAAGATACGCAGTATTTT. It is translated as CASSARRGGQDTQYF. The V gene is TRBV28, the J gene TRBJ2-3; TRBD2 matches at 9 bases. This CDR3 is built from 15 residues. With 5 bases clipped from V and 5 bases from J, the junction kept 8 bases outside the gene matches. Per the germline V gene, CDR1 is MDHEN and CDR2 is SYDVKM.

V and J are TRBV7-2 and TRBJ1-5, with 7 bases aligning to TRBD1. The V gene's germline CDR1 is SGHTA and CDR2 FQGNSA. Germline trimming cut 4 bases from V and 2 bases from J; bases unmatched to any gene: 20. The CDR3 has 20 amino acids. CDR3 residues: CASSYDPTGTAFPGNQPQHF. CDR3 DNA: TGTGCCAGCAGCTACGACCCCACCGGGACAGCTTTTCCAGGCAATCAGCCCCAGCATTTT.